This entry lists 24 T cell receptor beta chains sequenced from one sample in a study of blood T cells in healthy people across ages. A second PCR of roughly 7 to 11 cycles used a sample-barcoded 5' primer and a J-beta primer mix. TCRdb called the 5' RACE reads again in MiXCR, with one record for every CDR3 protein. The sample includes about 1.5 million distinct CDR3 sequences, about 45% of them seen just once. The sequenced sample consisted of blood. The receptors here all came from a woman younger than 35 in good health.

V and J are TRBV12-3 or TRBV12-4 and TRBJ2-7, with D perhaps matching TRBD1 (5 bases). V was shortened by 8 bases and J by 0 bases, with 11 bases between the two germline ends. CDR3 length equals 13 residues. The CDR3 nucleotides read TGTGCCAGCGGGGCCAGTATCTCCTACGAGCAGTACTTC. As protein: CASGASISYEQYF.

There are a few counts of this clonotype. The rearrangement links TRBV4-1 to TRBJ2-7; D is perhaps TRBD1 (5 bases). Trimming removed 2 bases from V and 7 bases from J, with 9 bases in between. CDR3 length equals 12 residues. Germline V gives CDR1 MGHRA, CDR2 YSYEKL. The CDR3 sequence is CASSQTAGEQYF. CDR3 nucleotide sequence: TGCGCCAGCAGCCAAACCGCAGGGGAGCAGTACTTC.

The V call is TRBV3-1, the J call TRBJ2-3; D is ambiguous. Per the germline V gene, CDR1 is LGHDT and CDR2 is YNNKEL (reference sequence). This CDR3 comprises 15 residues. V was clipped by 4 bases and J by 4 bases, with 15 bases between them. This CDR3 is CASSPGVGRADTQYF. CDR3 DNA: TGTGCCAGCAGCCCCGGAGTAGGTAGGGCAGATACGCAGTATTTT.

This clonotype was recorded a few times. V and J are TRBV29-1 and TRBJ2-3; 8 bases fit TRBD2. Unmatched junction bases numbered 5, after V lost 5 bases and J lost 4 bases. Germline V gene data show CDR1 as SQVTM and CDR2 as ANQGSEA. The CDR3 runs 13 residues. DNA for the CDR3: TGCAGCGTTTTTAGCGGGGCATCAGATACGCAGTATTTT. Translating gives CSVFSGASDTQYF.

The chain recombines TRBV7-3 with TRBJ2-3; 7 bases match TRBD2. Germline trimming cut 5 bases from V and 0 bases from J; bases unmatched to any gene: 8. This CDR3 has 16 residues. The germline gives CDR1 SGHTA, CDR2 FQGTGA. CDR3 sequence reads: CASSLVGLTSTDTQYF. The CDR3 DNA follows: TGTGCCAGCAGCCTAGTGGGACTAACTAGCACAGATACGCAGTATTTT.

J is TRBJ2-6 and V is TRBV6-2 or TRBV6-3; D unresolved. CDR1 MNHEY and CDR2 SVGEGT come from the germline V gene. V dropped 5 bases and J dropped 0 bases, with 14 bases sitting between them. The CDR3 loop spans 17 amino acids. CDR3 protein: CASSRRTAHSGANVLTF. CDR3 bases: TGTGCCAGCAGTCGCCGGACGGCACACTCTGGGGCCAACGTCCTGACTTTC.

The chain employs TRBV18 and TRBJ2-7, with TRBD2 matching over 7 bases. J lost 4 bases, V lost 6 bases, and 9 bases had no gene match. Germline loops: CDR1 KGHSH, CDR2 LQKENI. CDR3 length equals 14 residues. CDR3 nucleotides: TGTGCCAGCTCCCCCTCGGGGGGAGTGTACGAGCAGTACTTC. Translated, it gives CASSPSGGVYEQYF.

This clonotype was seen at least ten times. The gene calls are TRBV10-3 and TRBJ2-7; D call uncertain. Germline CDR1 ENHRY, CDR2 SYGVKD. The CDR3 runs to 14 residues. V was clipped by 2 bases and J by 2 bases, with 10 bases between them. Here the CDR3 DNA reads TGTGCCATCAGTGAGGGCGGTTGGACCTACGAGCAGTACTTC. This codes for CAISEGGWTYEQYF.

The chain couples TRBV6-2 or TRBV6-3 to TRBJ2-7; no reliable D call. CDR1 is MNHEY and CDR2 is SVGEGT in the germline V gene. The germline V and J ends were trimmed by 7 bases and 2 bases, with 15 bases remaining between them. The CDR3 loop spans 14 amino acids. The CDR3 reads CASNLGPNPYEQYF. The CDR3 DNA reads TGTGCCAGCAACCTAGGACCTAACCCCTACGAGCAGTACTTC.

This clonotype was counted between two and nine times. The genes are TRBV27 and TRBJ2-1; D not resolved. In germline, CDR1 is MNHEY, CDR2 SMNVEV (reference sequence). The CDR3 has 14 amino acids. Trimming removed 4 bases at V and 4 bases at J, with 11 bases between. CDR3 nucleotide sequence: TGTGCCAGCAGTTGGTTCGCGAGTTACAATGAGCAGTTCTTC. Protein: CASSWFASYNEQFF.

The rearrangement links TRBV7-3 to TRBJ2-3; either TRBD1 or TRBD2 may supply D (6 bases each). Per the germline V gene, CDR1 is SGHTA and CDR2 is FQGTGA. The CDR3 contains 20 residues. Trimming took off 1 base at V and 2 bases at J, with 25 bases between the two ends. CDR3 loop: CASSLNPARGQGAFTDTQYF. CDR3 coding DNA: TGTGCCAGCAGCTTAAACCCCGCCCGGGGGCAGGGCGCCTTCACAGATACGCAGTATTTT.

CDR3 residues: CASSYVRPAGELFF. The CDR3, as DNA: TGTGCCAGCAGTTACGTCAGACCGGCCGGGGAGCTGTTTTTT. The chain links TRBV6-2 or TRBV6-3 to TRBJ2-2; no reliable D call. Per germline, CDR1 MNHEY and CDR2 SVGEGT. The CDR3 loop spans 14 amino acids. Deletions cut 2 bases from V and 6 bases from J, with 10 bases between.

In regard to this clonotype: A single base separates this from a much larger clone, so it may be a read error. This rearrangement joins TRBV29-1 to TRBJ1-2, with TRBD1 matching over 7 bases. Germline V CDR1 and CDR2: SQVTM, ANQGSEA. The CDR3 spans 12 residues. This CDR3 reads CGVEGQTYGYTF. The DNA for the CDR3 is TGCGGCGTTGAGGGACAGACCTATGGCTACACCTTC.

This clonotype showed up just a few times. V gene TRBV7-9 combines with J gene TRBJ2-5, with unresolved D. The CDR3 extends over 15 amino acids. V was clipped by 7 bases and J by 2 bases, with 17 bases between them. CDR1 and CDR2 (germline): SEHNR, FQNEAQ (reference sequence). In DNA form, the CDR3 reads TGTGCCAGCAAACACCATGGAAAAATGCAAGAGACCCAGTACTTC. It is translated as CASKHHGKMQETQYF.

In DNA, the CDR3 is TGCGCCAGCAGCCGCATGAGAGGTTCGCGGGGTGGCTACACCTTC. As protein: CASSRMRGSRGGYTF. The chain combines TRBV4-1 with TRBJ1-2; no clear D gene. The germline CDR1 and CDR2 sequences are MGHRA and YSYEKL. This CDR3 is 15 amino acids long. V gave up 4 bases and J gave up 7 bases, with 19 bases separating them.

This chain connects TRBV29-1 to TRBJ2-1, with TRBD2 identical over 9 bases. Trimming cost V 6 bases and J 4 bases; bases outside gene matches: 4. The length of the CDR3 is 13 residues. The germline gives CDR1 SQVTM, CDR2 ANQGSEA. The CDR3 sequence is CSVEGLAYNEQFF. The CDR3 region has the DNA TGCAGCGTGGAGGGACTAGCATACAATGAGCAGTTCTTC.

The chain uses TRBV12-3 or TRBV12-4 and TRBJ1-6; tentatively, D is TRBD1 (5 bases). V lost 5 bases, J lost 7 bases, and 15 bases lay in between. This CDR3 has 15 amino acids. The CDR3 region has the DNA TGTGCCAGCAGTCCGACGAGACGGGACAATTCACCCCTCCACTTT. It yields the protein CASSPTRRDNSPLHF.

The chain employs TRBV20-1 and TRBJ2-7; D unresolved. CDR1 DFQATT and CDR2 SNEGSKA come from the germline V gene (reference sequence). The CDR3 length is 12 residues. V was clipped by 3 bases and J by 2 bases, with 8 bases between them. CDR3 nucleotides: TGCAGTGCTAGCGGGTCTGCCTACGAGCAGTACTTC. Translation: CSASGSAYEQYF.

Here the CDR3 DNA reads TGTGCCAGTAGTATCCAGCATGCCTACGAGCAGTACTTC. Translation: CASSIQHAYEQYF. The rearrangement uses TRBV19 and TRBJ2-7; no clear D. The CDR3 loop spans 13 amino acids. The V end lost 3 bases, the J end lost 2 bases, and 8 bases lay between the germline ends. CDR1 is LNHDA and CDR2 is SQIVND in the germline V gene (reference sequence).

This clonotype came up a few times. V is TRBV4-1 and J is TRBJ1-4; tentative D call: TRBD1 (5 bases). The CDR3 runs 17 residues. Trimming took off 0 bases at V and 2 bases at J, with 13 bases between the two ends. The V gene's germline CDR1 is MGHRA and CDR2 YSYEKL. The CDR3 loop is CASSQDPRGRTNEKLFF. CDR3 bases: TGCGCCAGCAGCCAAGATCCAAGGGGCCGGACTAATGAAAAACTGTTTTTT.

V and J are TRBV7-9 and TRBJ2-3; TRBD1 matches 8 bases. Germline V gene lookup returns CDR1 SEHNR and CDR2 FQNEAQ (reference sequence). The V and J ends lost 5 bases and 6 bases, in that order; junction bases with no gene match: 10. This CDR3 has 15 residues. The CDR3 sequence is CASSAHQGAVDTQYF. CDR3 in DNA: TGTGCCAGCAGCGCGCATCAGGGGGCTGTGGATACGCAGTATTTT.

This chain connects TRBV2 to TRBJ1-5; D perhaps matches TRBD1 (6 bases). V was shortened by 4 bases and J by 3 bases, with 10 bases between the two germline ends. Per the germline V gene, CDR1 is SNHLY and CDR2 is FYNNEI. The CDR3 sequence is 14 residues long. CDR3 DNA: TGTGCCAGCAGTGTCCAGGGGCCCAATCAGCCCCAGCATTTT. Protein: CASSVQGPNQPQHF.

This clonotype was detected once. V and J are TRBV7-9 and TRBJ1-1; D gene ambiguous. The CDR3 sequence is 16 residues long. Between the trimmed V and J ends, which lost 5 bases and 3 bases, there was a span of 19 bases. Germline-derived CDR1 and CDR2 are SEHNR and FQNEAQ (reference sequence). The CDR3 reads CASSPSVPRGDTEAFF. CDR3 nucleotides: TGTGCCAGCAGCCCCTCGGTCCCTCGTGGAGACACTGAAGCTTTCTTT.

V is TRBV29-1 and J is TRBJ2-1; 10 positions match TRBD2. This CDR3 has 16 amino acids. Trimming took 6 bases from V and 4 from J; bases not matched to a gene: 12. Germline CDR1 and CDR2: SQVTM and ANQGSEA. The CDR3 bases are TGCAGCGTCGCAGGGGTAGCGGGGGGAACATACAATGAGCAGTTCTTC. Translating gives CSVAGVAGGTYNEQFF.